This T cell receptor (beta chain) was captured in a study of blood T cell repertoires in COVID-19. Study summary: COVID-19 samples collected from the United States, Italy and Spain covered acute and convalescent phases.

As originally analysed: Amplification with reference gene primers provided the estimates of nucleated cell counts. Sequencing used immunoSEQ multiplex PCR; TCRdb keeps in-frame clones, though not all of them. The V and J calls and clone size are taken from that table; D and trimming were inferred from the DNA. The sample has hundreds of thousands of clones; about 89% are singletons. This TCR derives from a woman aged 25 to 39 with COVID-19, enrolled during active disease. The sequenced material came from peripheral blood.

Here the CDR3 DNA reads TGTGCCAGCAGTCCCCATTTCACCCTCCACTTT. Translation gives CASSPHFTLHF. This chain connects TRBV28 to TRBJ1-6; D ambiguous. Germline CDR1 is MDHEN and CDR2 is SYDVKM. V dropped 5 bases and J dropped 14 bases, with 10 bases sitting between them. The CDR3 length is 11 residues.